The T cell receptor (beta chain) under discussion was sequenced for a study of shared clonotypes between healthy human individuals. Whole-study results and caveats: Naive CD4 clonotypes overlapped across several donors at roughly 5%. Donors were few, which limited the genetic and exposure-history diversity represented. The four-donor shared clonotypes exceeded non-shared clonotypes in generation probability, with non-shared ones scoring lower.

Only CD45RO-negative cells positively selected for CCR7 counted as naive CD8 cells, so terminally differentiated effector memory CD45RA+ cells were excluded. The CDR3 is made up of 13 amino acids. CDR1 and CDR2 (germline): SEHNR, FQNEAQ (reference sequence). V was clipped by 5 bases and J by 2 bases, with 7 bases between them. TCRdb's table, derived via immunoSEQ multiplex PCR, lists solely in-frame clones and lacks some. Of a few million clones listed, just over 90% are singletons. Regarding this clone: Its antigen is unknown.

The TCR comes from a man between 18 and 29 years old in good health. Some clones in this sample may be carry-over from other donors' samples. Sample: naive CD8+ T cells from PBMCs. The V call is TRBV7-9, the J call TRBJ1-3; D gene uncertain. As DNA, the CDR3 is TGTGCCAGCAGCCCTGGGGCTGGAAACACCATATATTTT. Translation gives CASSPGAGNTIYF. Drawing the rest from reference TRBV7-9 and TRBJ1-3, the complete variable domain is DTGVSQNPRHKITKRGQNVTFRCDPISEHNRLYWYRQTLGQGPEFLTYFQNEAQLEKSRLLSDRFSAERPKGSFSTLEIQRTEQGDSAMYLCASSPGAGNTIYFGEGSWLTVV.